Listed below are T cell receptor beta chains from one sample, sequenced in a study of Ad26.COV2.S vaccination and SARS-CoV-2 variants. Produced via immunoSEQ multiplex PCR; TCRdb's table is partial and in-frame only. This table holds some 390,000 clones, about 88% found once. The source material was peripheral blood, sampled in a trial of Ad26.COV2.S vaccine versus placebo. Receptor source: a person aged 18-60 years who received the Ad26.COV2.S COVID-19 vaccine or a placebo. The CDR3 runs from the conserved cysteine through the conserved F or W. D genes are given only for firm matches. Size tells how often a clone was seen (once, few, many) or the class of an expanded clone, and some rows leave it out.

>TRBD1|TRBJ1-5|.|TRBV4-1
CASSPGQGYQPQHF
TGCGCCAGCAGCCCCGGACAGGGGTATCAGCCCCAGCATTTT
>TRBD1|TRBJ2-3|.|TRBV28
CASSPGTAVHGTDTQYF
TGTGCCAGCAGTCCCGGGACAGCCGTTCACGGCACAGATACGCAGTATTTT
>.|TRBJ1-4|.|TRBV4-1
CASSQDPLNEKLFF
TGCGCCAGCAGCCAAGACCCGCTTAATGAAAAACTGTTTTTT
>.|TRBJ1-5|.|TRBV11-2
CASSLAGNQPQHF
TGTGCCAGCAGCTTAGCCGGCAATCAGCCCCAGCATTTT
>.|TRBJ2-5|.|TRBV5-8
CASNLRSGTQYF
TGTGCCAGCAATCTACGGTCAGGGACCCAGTACTTC
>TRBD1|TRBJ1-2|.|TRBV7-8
CASTPSGQGLYGYTF
TGTGCCAGCACCCCCTCCGGACAGGGGCTATATGGCTACACCTTC
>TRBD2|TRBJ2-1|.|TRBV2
CASRTGGASNEQFF
TGTGCCAGTAGAACCGGGGGGGCCAGCAATGAGCAGTTCTTC
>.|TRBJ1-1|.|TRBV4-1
CASSQGEGGMNTEAFF
TGCGCCAGCAGCCAAGGGGAGGGGGGCATGAACACTGAAGCTTTCTTT
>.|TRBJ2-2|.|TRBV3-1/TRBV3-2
CASSQSIARRNTGELFF
TGTGCCAGCAGCCAATCCATAGCTAGGCGGAACACCGGGGAGCTGTTTTTT
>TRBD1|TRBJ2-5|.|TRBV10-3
CAVADRLQETQYF
TGTGCCGTCGCGGACAGGTTACAAGAGACCCAGTACTTC
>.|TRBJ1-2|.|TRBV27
CASSRKPDSYGYTF
TGTGCCAGCAGTAGAAAACCGGACAGCTATGGCTACACCTTC
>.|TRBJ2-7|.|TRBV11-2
CASSLYYEQYF
TGTGCCAGCAGCTTATATTACGAGCAGTACTTC
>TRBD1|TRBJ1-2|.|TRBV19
CASSIARSRQGQSNYGYTF
TGTGCCAGTAGTATAGCCCGGTCGAGACAGGGCCAATCTAACTATGGCTACACCTTC
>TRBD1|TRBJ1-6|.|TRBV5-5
CASSLGATGVFNSPLHF
TGTGCCAGCAGCTTGGGAGCGACAGGGGTTTTTAATTCACCCCTCCACTTT
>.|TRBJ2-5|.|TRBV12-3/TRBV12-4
CASKIPSAETQYF
TGTGCCAGCAAGATACCAAGCGCGGAGACCCAGTACTTC
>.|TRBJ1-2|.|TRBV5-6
CASSLGPSGYGYTF
TGTGCCAGCAGCTTAGGTCCCTCGGGGTATGGCTACACCTTC
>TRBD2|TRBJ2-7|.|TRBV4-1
CASSQEPLAGGLYEQYF
TGCGCCAGCAGCCAAGAGCCGCTAGCGGGGGGGCTTTACGAGCAGTACTTC
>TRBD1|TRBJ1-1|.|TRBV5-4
CASSLGQGGTEAFF
TGTGCCAGCAGCTTGGGACAGGGGGGTACTGAAGCTTTCTTT
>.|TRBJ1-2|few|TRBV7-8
CASSLARGRSYGYTF
TGTGCCAGCAGCTTAGCCCGGGGGCGCAGCTATGGCTACACCTTC
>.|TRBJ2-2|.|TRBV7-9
CASSPPRTGKTGELFF
TGTGCCAGCAGCCCCCCTAGGACCGGAAAAACCGGGGAGCTGTTTTTT
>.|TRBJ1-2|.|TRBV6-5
CASSSGYGYTF
TGTGCCAGCAGTTCTGGGTATGGCTACACCTTC
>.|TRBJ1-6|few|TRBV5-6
CASSLRGPYNSPLHF
TGTGCCAGCAGCTTGAGGGGACCCTATAATTCACCCCTCCACTTT
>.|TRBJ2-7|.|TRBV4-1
CASSPFSYEQYF
TGCGCCAGCAGCCCGTTCAGCTACGAGCAGTACTTC
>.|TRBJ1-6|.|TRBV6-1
CASSEAGGSTLHF
TGTGCCAGCAGTGAAGCAGGGGGGTCAACCCTCCACTTT
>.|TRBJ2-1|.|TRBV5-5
CASSLATEGQFF
TGTGCCAGCAGCTTGGCGACCGAAGGGCAGTTCTTC
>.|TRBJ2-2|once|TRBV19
CASQQGWELFF
TGTGCCAGTCAACAGGGATGGGAGCTGTTTTTT
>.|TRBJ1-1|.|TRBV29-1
CSVVGGARTEAFF
TGCAGCGTTGTGGGGGGGGCGAGAACTGAAGCTTTCTTT